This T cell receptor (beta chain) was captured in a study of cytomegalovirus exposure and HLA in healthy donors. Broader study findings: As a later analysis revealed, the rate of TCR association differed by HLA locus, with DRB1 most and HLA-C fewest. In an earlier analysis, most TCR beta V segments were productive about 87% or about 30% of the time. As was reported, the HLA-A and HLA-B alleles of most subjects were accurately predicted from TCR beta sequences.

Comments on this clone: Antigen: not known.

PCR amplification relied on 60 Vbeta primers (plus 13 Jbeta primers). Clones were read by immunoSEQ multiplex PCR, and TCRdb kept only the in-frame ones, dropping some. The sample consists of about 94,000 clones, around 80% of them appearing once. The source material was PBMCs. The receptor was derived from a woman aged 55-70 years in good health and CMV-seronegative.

CDR3 DNA: TGTGCCAGCAGTTCGGGACAGGGGACCAATTCACCCCTCCACTTT. Its translation is CASSSGQGTNSPLHF. The V call is TRBV27, the J call TRBJ1-6; 10 bases match TRBD1. Looked up from germline, CDR1 is MNHEY and CDR2 is SMNVEV (reference sequence). Losses at the gene ends were 4 bases for V and 7 bases for J; bases not matched to a gene: 4. The length of the CDR3 is 15 residues.